The rows below give T cell receptor beta chains drawn from one sample of a study of T cell responses to AZD1222 COVID-19 vaccine. The method was immunoSEQ multiplex PCR; TCRdb's version includes in-frame clones alone and lacks a portion of them. The sample records roughly 150,000 clones, 90% to 95% being singletons. The sample consisted of peripheral blood, taken 28 days after the second AZD1222 dose. All receptors derive from an adult who received the AZD1222 COVID-19 vaccine. CDR3s include the opening cysteine and the closing phenylalanine or tryptophan. A D gene is named only where the DNA matches it firmly. A row's size may be missing; if present it is once, few, many or a size class.

J gene | clone size | D gene | V gene | CDR3 DNA | CDR3 protein
TRBJ1-5 | - | - | TRBV4-2 | TGTGCCAGCAGCCAAGTGGAGGGGCTTCAGCCCCAGCATTTT | CASSQVEGLQPQHF
TRBJ2-3 | - | TRBD2 | TRBV7-9 | TGTGCCAGCAGCTTAGCTTCGCGGGGGGCTAACACAGATACGCAGTATTTT | CASSLASRGANTDTQYF
TRBJ1-1 | - | - | TRBV6-5 | TGTGCCAGCAGTTACGAGGGGCCCCGCGGCACTGAAGCTTTCTTT | CASSYEGPRGTEAFF
TRBJ1-1 | - | TRBD1 | TRBV5-1 | TGCGCCAGCAGCTTGGCCGCCGGGACAGGGTGGGATGAAGCTTTCTTT | CASSLAAGTGWDEAFF
TRBJ1-2 | - | - | TRBV6-5 | TGTGCCAGCAGTTACATGGGGGCGCGGGATGGCTACACCTTC | CASSYMGARDGYTF
TRBJ1-5 | - | - | TRBV4-2 | TGTGCCAGCAGCCAAGACAGGGGACAGCCCCAGCATTTT | CASSQDRGQPQHF
TRBJ1-1 | - | - | TRBV12-3/TRBV12-4 | TGTGCCAGCAGTTTGACTGAAGCTTTCTTT | CASSLTEAFF
TRBJ2-7 | - | - | TRBV11-3 | TGTGCCAGCAGCGGCACTTGGGACAACTCCCCCGGGGCCTACGAGCAGTACTTC | CASSGTWDNSPGAYEQYF
TRBJ1-4 | - | - | TRBV7-2 | TGTGCCAGCAGCTCAGGACAGAAGAAGTTTCTCGGCAGCGAAAAACTGTTTTTT | CASSSGQKKFLGSEKLFF
TRBJ2-1 | - | TRBD1 | TRBV2 | TGTGCCAGCGGAGGACAGGGGCTCCAAGGGCAGTTCTTC | CASGGQGLQGQFF
TRBJ1-1 | - | - | TRBV7-2 | TGTGCCAGCGGGGATGGTGAAGCTTTCTTT | CASGDGEAFF
TRBJ2-7 | - | TRBD2 | TRBV4-2 | TGTGCCAGCAGCCAAGGGACACAAGCGGGGGGGCTCGAGCAGTACTTC | CASSQGTQAGGLEQYF
TRBJ1-6 | - | - | TRBV7-9 | TGTGCCACCCGGCGCGGGGACAATTCACCCCTCCACTTT | CATRRGDNSPLHF
TRBJ1-2 | - | TRBD1 | TRBV27 | TGTGCCAGCAGTCACGGGACAGGGAATGGCTACACCTTC | CASSHGTGNGYTF
TRBJ1-6 | - | - | TRBV12-3/TRBV12-4 | TGTGCCAGCAGTTTAGGGACCAATTCACCCCTCCACTTT | CASSLGTNSPLHF
TRBJ2-1 | medium-sized | TRBD2 | TRBV7-9 | TGTGCCAGCAGCTTGACTAGCGGGAGCGGCGATGAGCAGTTCTTC | CASSLTSGSGDEQFF
TRBJ2-6 | - | - | TRBV2 | TGTGCCAGCAGTGGTCTGAGGGTAACTGGGGCCAACGTCCTGACTTTC | CASSGLRVTGANVLTF
TRBJ2-5 | - | TRBD2 | TRBV30 | TGTGCCTGGAGTCGACTAGCGGGACAAGAGACCCAGTACTTC | CAWSRLAGQETQYF
TRBJ1-6 | - | - | TRBV5-1 | TGCGCCAGCAGCTTGGGGGCATCAAATTCACCCCTCCACTTT | CASSLGASNSPLHF
TRBJ1-2 | - | - | TRBV7-8 | TGTGCCAGCAGCCCACCCCCCGGTGGCTACACCTTC | CASSPPPGGYTF
TRBJ2-5 | - | TRBD2 | TRBV6-5 | TGTGCCAGCAGTTACTCCCAGACTAGCTGGGAGACCCAGTACTTC | CASSYSQTSWETQYF
TRBJ2-1 | - | TRBD2 | TRBV13 | TGTGCCAGCAGCTGGGAGGGTTACTACAATGAGCAGTTCTTC | CASSWEGYYNEQFF
TRBJ1-3 | - | - | TRBV29-1 | TGCAGCGTTGAGGCCGACTGGGGAAACACCATATATTTT | CSVEADWGNTIYF
TRBJ1-5 | once | - | TRBV28 | TGTGCCAGCAGTCAAGCCGGGACAAGGAATCAGCCCCAGCATTTT | CASSQAGTRNQPQHF
TRBJ1-1 | few | - | TRBV12-3/TRBV12-4 | TGTGCCAGCAGAGACAGCACGAACACTGAAGCTTTCTTT | CASRDSTNTEAFF
TRBJ2-3 | - | TRBD2 | TRBV10-3 | TGTGCCATCAGTCTAGCGGGGGAGGTAGATACGCAGTATTTT | CAISLAGEVDTQYF
TRBJ1-1 | few | - | TRBV5-8 | TGTGCCAGCAGCTTGAGACAGTTGAACACTGAAGCTTTCTTT | CASSLRQLNTEAFF
TRBJ2-3 | - | TRBD2 | TRBV2 | TGTGCCAGCAGTGAAGGAGGCGCGGGCGGGAGGTCCGGCTACACAGATACGCAGTATTTT | CASSEGGAGGRSGYTDTQYF
TRBJ2-3 | - | - | TRBV7-8 | TGTGCCAGCAGCTTAGACGACTACACAGATACGCAGTATTTT | CASSLDDYTDTQYF
TRBJ1-1 | - | TRBD1 | TRBV7-8 | TGTGCCAGCAGCTTAGTCCCACAGGGGCAGGGCACTGAAGCTTTCTTT | CASSLVPQGQGTEAFF
TRBJ1-2 | - | TRBD1 | TRBV7-2 | TGTGCCAGCAGCTTAGGGGGGACAGGGGTCGGCTACACCTTC | CASSLGGTGVGYTF
TRBJ1-1 | - | - | TRBV2 | TGTGCCAGCAGTGGCAATGAAGCTTTCTTT | CASSGNEAFF
TRBJ1-2 | - | TRBD1 | TRBV27 | TGTGCCAGCAAATATGTAGGAGGGGGCAATGGCTACACCTTC | CASKYVGGGNGYTF
TRBJ2-7 | - | TRBD2 | TRBV3-1/TRBV3-2 | TGTGCCAGCAGCCGACAGCTAGCGGGAGGGAGCTCCTACGAGCAGTACTTC | CASSRQLAGGSSYEQYF
TRBJ2-2 | - | TRBD1 | TRBV15 | TGTGCCACCAGCAGAGGGACAGGGGACACCGGGGAGCTGTTTTTT | CATSRGTGDTGELFF
TRBJ2-1 | - | - | TRBV21-1 | TGTGCCAGCAGCAAGGGAAAGGGACGTGAGGGGAATGAGCAGTTCTTC | CASSKGKGREGNEQFF
TRBJ1-6 | - | TRBD1 | TRBV4-1 | TGCGCCAGCAGCCAATTGGGACAGGGCTCTTCACCCCTCCACTTT | CASSQLGQGSSPLHF
TRBJ1-1 | once | - | TRBV6-6 | TGTGCCAGCAGTTTAGGGGGGTCAGGCACTGAAGCTTTCTTT | CASSLGGSGTEAFF
TRBJ1-4 | - | TRBD1 | TRBV6-5 | TGTGCCAGCAGTTACCAGGGGGCACCCAATGAAAAACTGTTTTTT | CASSYQGAPNEKLFF
TRBJ1-4 | few | - | TRBV3-1/TRBV3-2 | TGTGCCAGCAGGGCCAGCCCTCCGACAGAAGAAAAACTGTTTTTT | CASRASPPTEEKLFF
TRBJ1-1 | - | - | TRBV5-4 | TGTGCCAGCAGTCAGGACGGGAACACTGAAGCTTTCTTT | CASSQDGNTEAFF
TRBJ1-2 | - | TRBD1 | TRBV3-1/TRBV3-2 | TGTGCCAGCAGCCTAACTTGGACAGGGTATGATGGCTACACCTTC | CASSLTWTGYDGYTF
TRBJ2-5 | - | TRBD2 | TRBV9 | TGTGCCAGCAGCTCCGGACTAGCGGGGGCTATACAAGAGACCCAGTACTTC | CASSSGLAGAIQETQYF
TRBJ2-7 | once | - | TRBV3-1/TRBV3-2 | TGTGCCAGCAGCCAAGATAGAGACCCGAGGGCCGAGCAGTACTTC | CASSQDRDPRAEQYF
TRBJ1-6 | - | - | TRBV30 | TGTGCCTGGACCCGGGGGGGGGTGACACCCCTCCACTTT | CAWTRGGVTPLHF
TRBJ1-3 | - | - | TRBV10-3 | TGTGCCATCACGCCTGCCTCTGGAAACACCATATATTTT | CAITPASGNTIYF
TRBJ2-1 | - | - | TRBV27 | TGTGCCAGCAGTTTGAGTAGGTTCGATGAGCAGTTCTTC | CASSLSRFDEQFF
TRBJ2-1 | once | TRBD2 | TRBV30 | TGTGCCTGGAGCCCGTCTAGCGGGGCCCCCGTAGAGTTCTTC | CAWSPSSGAPVEFF
TRBJ2-5 | - | - | TRBV28 | TGTGCCAGCAGTATTGGCCCGGAGAGGCAGACCCAGTACTTC | CASSIGPERQTQYF
TRBJ1-1 | - | TRBD1 | TRBV27 | TGTGCCAGCAGTCTGGGACAGGGAGGGACTGAAGCTTTCTTT | CASSLGQGGTEAFF
TRBJ1-1 | - | - | TRBV12-3/TRBV12-4 | TGTGCCAGCAATTACAAGGCGCTACGGGCTTTCTTT | CASNYKALRAFF
TRBJ1-2 | - | - | TRBV12-3/TRBV12-4 | TGTGCCAGCAGTTACAGTAACTATGGCTACACCTTC | CASSYSNYGYTF
TRBJ1-6 | - | - | TRBV5-4 | TGTGCCAGCAGATCGACCGAGGAAGATTCACCCCTCCACTTT | CASRSTEEDSPLHF
TRBJ1-2 | - | TRBD1 | TRBV10-3 | TGTGCCATCAGCGGACAGGGGGCGGGCTATGGCTACACCTTC | CAISGQGAGYGYTF
TRBJ2-1 | - | - | TRBV19 | TGTGCCAGTCGTGGAGGAGGGCTTCTCGGGTCCTACAATGAGCAGTTCTTC | CASRGGGLLGSYNEQFF